The 2 T cell receptor beta chains given below trace back to one sample, sequenced in a study of CD8+ T cells in alopecia areata. Treatment meaning: oral pan-JAK inhibitor, 5-10 mg twice daily. In each case, RNA was isolated and then reverse transcribed into cDNA as the sequencing template. The method was immunoSEQ multiplex PCR; TCRdb's version includes in-frame clones alone and lacks a portion of them. The sample carries over 70,000 clones, approximately 66% recorded once. The source was CD8+ T cells sorted from blood, collected at week 24, from a patient treated with tofacitinib. The receptors here all came from a human donor with alopecia areata.

V and J are TRBV7-3 and TRBJ2-4, with D possibly being TRBD1 (5 bases). The germline V and J ends were trimmed by 5 bases and 8 bases, with 19 bases remaining between them. This CDR3 has 15 residues. Germline assignment: CDR1 SGHTA and CDR2 FQGTGA. CDR3 sequence (DNA): TGTGCCAGCAGCGCCCTAGGGGCTAGGGGTGACATTCAGTACTTC. Translated, it gives CASSALGARGDIQYF.

This clone was detected a few times. This chain uses TRBV10-3 with TRBJ1-2; 7 nucleotides line up with TRBD1. In germline, CDR1 is ENHRY, CDR2 SYGVKD. The CDR3 is made up of 14 amino acids. Trimming at V came to 9 bases and at J to 2 bases, leaving 9 bases not matched to a gene. Here the CDR3 reads CAIPGQSSNYGYTF. For the CDR3, the DNA is TGTGCCATTCCGGGACAGAGCTCAAACTATGGCTACACCTTC.